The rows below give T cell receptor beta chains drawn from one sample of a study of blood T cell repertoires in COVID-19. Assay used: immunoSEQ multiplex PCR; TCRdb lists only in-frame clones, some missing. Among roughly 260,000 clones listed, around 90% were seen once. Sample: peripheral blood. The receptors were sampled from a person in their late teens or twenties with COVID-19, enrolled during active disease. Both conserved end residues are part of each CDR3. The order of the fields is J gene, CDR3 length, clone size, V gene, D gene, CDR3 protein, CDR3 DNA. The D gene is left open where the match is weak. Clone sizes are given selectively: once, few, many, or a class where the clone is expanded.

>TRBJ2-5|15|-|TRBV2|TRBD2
CASRWTSGREETQYF
TGTGCCAGCAGGTGGACTAGCGGGAGAGAAGAGACCCAGTACTTC
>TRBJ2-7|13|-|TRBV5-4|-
CASSLPSRGEQYF
TGTGCCAGCAGCCTACCAAGCAGGGGCGAGCAGTACTTC
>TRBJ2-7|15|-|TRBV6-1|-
CASSEVQYSAYEQYF
TGTGCCAGCAGTGAAGTCCAGTACAGTGCCTACGAGCAGTACTTC
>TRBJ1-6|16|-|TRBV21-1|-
CASSKKPHRGNSPLHF
TGTGCCAGCAGCAAAAAGCCGCACAGGGGGAATTCACCCCTCCACTTT
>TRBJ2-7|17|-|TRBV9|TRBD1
CASSVGQGAQAFYEQYF
TGTGCCAGCAGCGTAGGGCAGGGGGCCCAAGCTTTCTACGAGCAGTACTTC
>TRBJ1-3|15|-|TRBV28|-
CASSPGASSGNTIYF
TGTGCCAGCAGTCCAGGGGCCAGCTCTGGAAACACCATATATTTT
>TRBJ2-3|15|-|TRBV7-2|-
CASSHAGTPTDTQYF
TGTGCCAGCAGCCACGCCGGGACTCCCACAGATACGCAGTATTTT
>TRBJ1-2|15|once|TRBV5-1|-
CASSLGWATEGGYTF
TGCGCCAGCAGCCTCGGATGGGCCACTGAGGGTGGCTACACCTTC
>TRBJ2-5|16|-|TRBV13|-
CASSLGGGLEVETQYF
TGTGCCAGCAGCTTAGGGGGGGGACTGGAGGTGGAGACCCAGTACTTC
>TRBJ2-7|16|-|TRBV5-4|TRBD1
CASSLETTGSSYEQYF
TGTGCCAGCAGCTTGGAAACGACAGGGAGCTCCTACGAGCAGTACTTC
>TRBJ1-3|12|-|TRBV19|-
CASSPAGNTIYF
TGTGCCAGTAGTCCGGCTGGAAACACCATATATTTT
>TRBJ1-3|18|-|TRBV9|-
CASSVEPGQPSSGNTIYF
TGTGCCAGCAGCGTAGAGCCGGGACAACCGAGCTCTGGAAACACCATATATTTT
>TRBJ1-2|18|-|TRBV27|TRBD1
CASSRFSTGGQANYGYTF
TGTGCCAGCAGCCGTTTCTCGACAGGGGGACAAGCTAACTATGGCTACACCTTC
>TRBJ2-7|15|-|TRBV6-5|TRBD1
CASRHTPGGSYEQYF
TGTGCCAGCAGGCACACTCCAGGGGGCTCCTACGAGCAGTACTTC
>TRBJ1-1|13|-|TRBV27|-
CASSLSRGTEAFF
TGTGCCAGCAGTTTAAGCAGGGGCACTGAAGCTTTCTTT
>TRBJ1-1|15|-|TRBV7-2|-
CASSLSGTRNTEAFF
TGTGCCAGCAGCCTCTCCGGGACACGGAACACTGAAGCTTTCTTT
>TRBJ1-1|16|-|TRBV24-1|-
CATSDLLGASNTEAFF
TGTGCCACCAGTGATTTGCTTGGAGCCTCGAACACTGAAGCTTTCTTT
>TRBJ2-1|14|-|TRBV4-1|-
CASSQDGADNEQFF
TGCGCCAGCAGCCAAGATGGAGCCGACAATGAGCAGTTCTTC
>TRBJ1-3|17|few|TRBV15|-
CATSRDGALSSGNTIYF
TGTGCCACCAGCAGAGATGGGGCTCTCAGCTCTGGAAACACCATATATTTT
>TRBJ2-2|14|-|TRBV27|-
CASTDLTSTGELFF
TGTGCCAGCACCGACCTGACTAGCACCGGGGAGCTGTTTTTT
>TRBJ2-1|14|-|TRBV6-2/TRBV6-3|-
CASSYGLLLGEQFF
TGTGCCAGCAGTTACGGACTCCTGTTAGGTGAGCAGTTCTTC
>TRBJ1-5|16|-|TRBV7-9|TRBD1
CASSPGTGQGKQPQHF
TGTGCCAGCAGCCCAGGCACCGGACAGGGAAAGCAGCCCCAGCATTTT
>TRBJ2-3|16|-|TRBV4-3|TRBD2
CASSQKGGGSGYTQYF
TGCGCCAGCAGCCAGAAGGGTGGCGGGAGTGGGTATACGCAGTATTTT
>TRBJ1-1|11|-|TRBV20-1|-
CSAGNQGEAFF
TGCAGTGCTGGAAACCAGGGGGAAGCTTTCTTT
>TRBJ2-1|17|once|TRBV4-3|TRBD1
CASSQDLTGQGFNEQFF
TGCGCCAGCAGCCAAGATTTGACAGGACAGGGGTTTAATGAGCAGTTCTTC
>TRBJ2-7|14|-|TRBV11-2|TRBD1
CASSRDRGNYEQYF
TGTGCCAGCAGCCGGGACAGGGGCAACTACGAGCAGTACTTC
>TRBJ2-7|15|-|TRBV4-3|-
CASSQHNRPSYEQYF
TGCGCCAGCAGCCAACACAACAGGCCTTCCTACGAGCAGTACTTC
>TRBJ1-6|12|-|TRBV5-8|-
CASSPGGSPLHF
TGTGCCAGCAGCCCGGGAGGATCACCCCTCCACTTT
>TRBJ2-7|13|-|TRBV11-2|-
CASSSWGFYEQYF
TGTGCCAGCAGCTCATGGGGCTTCTACGAGCAGTACTTC
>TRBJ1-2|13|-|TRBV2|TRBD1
CARRQGPNYGYTF
TGTGCCAGACGACAGGGCCCAAACTATGGCTACACCTTC
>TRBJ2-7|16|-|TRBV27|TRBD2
CASSPRIWEGSYEQYF
TGTGCCAGCAGTCCGCGAATCTGGGAGGGCTCCTACGAGCAGTACTTC
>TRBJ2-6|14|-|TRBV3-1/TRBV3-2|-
CASSHLSGANVLTF
TGTGCCAGCAGCCATCTCTCTGGGGCCAACGTCCTGACTTTC
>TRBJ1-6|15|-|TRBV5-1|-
CASSKQGRYNSPLHF
TGCGCCAGCAGTAAACAGGGAAGATATAATTCACCCCTCCACTTT
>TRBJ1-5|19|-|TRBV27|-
CASSLSYIPGSYSNQPQHF
TGTGCCAGCAGTTTATCCTATATTCCGGGGTCATATAGCAATCAGCCCCAGCATTTT
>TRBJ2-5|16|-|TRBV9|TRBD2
CASSPAGSSSPKTQYF
TGTGCCAGCAGCCCAGCGGGGAGCTCCTCGCCGAAGACCCAGTACTTC
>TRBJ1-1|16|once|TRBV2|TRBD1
CASSVRTGQVNTEAFF
TGTGCCAGCAGTGTTAGGACAGGGCAGGTGAACACTGAAGCTTTCTTT
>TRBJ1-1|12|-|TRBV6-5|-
CAAWTDPTEAFF
TGTGCCGCCTGGACAGACCCCACTGAAGCTTTCTTT
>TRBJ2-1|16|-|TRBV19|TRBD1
CASSHQGADRFNEQFF
TGTGCCAGTAGTCACCAGGGGGCGGATCGGTTTAATGAGCAGTTCTTC
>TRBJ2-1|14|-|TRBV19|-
CASRIGGPYNEQFF
TGTGCCAGTAGGATAGGCGGCCCCTACAATGAGCAGTTCTTC
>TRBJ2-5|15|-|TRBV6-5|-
CASSNWGGARETQYF
TGTGCCAGCAGCAATTGGGGGGGGGCGAGGGAGACCCAGTACTTC
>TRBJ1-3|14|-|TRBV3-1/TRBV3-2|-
CASSRLNSGNTIYF
TGTGCCAGCAGCCGACTGAACTCTGGAAACACCATATATTTT
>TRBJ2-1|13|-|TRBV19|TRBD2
CASSLLSGELQFF
TGTGCCAGTAGTTTACTTAGCGGGGAGCTACAGTTCTTC
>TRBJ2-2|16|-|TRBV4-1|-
CASSPLGEKDTGELFF
TGCGCCAGCAGCCCCTTAGGAGAAAAGGACACCGGGGAGCTGTTTTTT
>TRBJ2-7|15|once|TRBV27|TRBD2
CASSPTGLNIYEQYF
TGTGCCAGCAGTCCCACGGGACTAAACATTTACGAGCAGTACTTC
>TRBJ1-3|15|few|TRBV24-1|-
CATSDSSFSGNTIYF
TGTGCCACCAGTGACAGTTCCTTCTCTGGAAACACCATATATTTT
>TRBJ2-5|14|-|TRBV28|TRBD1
CASQDRGGPETQYF
TGTGCCAGCCAGGACAGGGGCGGCCCGGAGACCCAGTACTTC
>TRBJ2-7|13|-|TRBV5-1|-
CASRPGLNYEQYF
TGCGCCAGCAGACCAGGGTTAAATTACGAGCAGTACTTC
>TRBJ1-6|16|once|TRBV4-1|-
CASSQVGGIVNSPLHF
TGCGCCAGCAGCCAAGTGGGGGGGATTGTTAATTCACCCCTCCACTTT
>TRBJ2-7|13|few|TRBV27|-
CASSLNREYEQYF
TGTGCCAGCAGTTTAAACAGGGAGTATGAGCAGTACTTC
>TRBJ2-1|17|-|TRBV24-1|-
CATSDLRKDLGSNEQFF
TGTGCCACCAGTGATTTGCGCAAAGACCTCGGGAGTAATGAGCAGTTCTTC
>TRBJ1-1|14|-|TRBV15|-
CATSRDRGQIGAFF
TGTGCCACCAGCAGAGATCGCGGGCAAATCGGAGCTTTCTTT
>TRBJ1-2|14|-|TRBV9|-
CASSPAGVNYGYTF
TGTGCCAGCAGCCCAGCCGGAGTTAACTATGGCTACACCTTC
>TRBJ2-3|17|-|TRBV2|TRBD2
CASIRGGLDFSTDTQYF
TGTGCCAGCATTCGGGGAGGGCTGGACTTCAGCACAGATACGCAGTATTTT
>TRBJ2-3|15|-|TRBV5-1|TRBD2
CASRGAAGVADTQYF
TGCGCCAGCAGAGGGGCTGCGGGAGTGGCAGATACGCAGTATTTT
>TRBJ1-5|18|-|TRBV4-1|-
CASSQDRVTRAVNQPQHF
TGCGCCAGCAGCCAAGATCGGGTAACCCGCGCCGTCAATCAGCCCCAGCATTTT
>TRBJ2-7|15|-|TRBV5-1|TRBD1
CASSSWTGVRYEQYF
TGCGCCAGCAGCTCCTGGACAGGGGTTCGCTACGAGCAGTACTTC